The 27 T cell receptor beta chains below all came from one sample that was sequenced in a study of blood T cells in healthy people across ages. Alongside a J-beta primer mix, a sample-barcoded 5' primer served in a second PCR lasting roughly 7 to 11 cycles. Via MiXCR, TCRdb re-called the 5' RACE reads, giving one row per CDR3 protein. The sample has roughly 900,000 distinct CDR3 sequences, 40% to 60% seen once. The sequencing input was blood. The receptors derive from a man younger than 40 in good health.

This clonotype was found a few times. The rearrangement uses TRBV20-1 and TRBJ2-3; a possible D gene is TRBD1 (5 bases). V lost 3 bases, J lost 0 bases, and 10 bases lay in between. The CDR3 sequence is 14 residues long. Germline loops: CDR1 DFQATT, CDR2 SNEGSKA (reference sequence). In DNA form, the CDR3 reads TGCAGTGCTAGCCGAGACAGCAGCACAGATACGCAGTATTTT. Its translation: CSASRDSSTDTQYF.

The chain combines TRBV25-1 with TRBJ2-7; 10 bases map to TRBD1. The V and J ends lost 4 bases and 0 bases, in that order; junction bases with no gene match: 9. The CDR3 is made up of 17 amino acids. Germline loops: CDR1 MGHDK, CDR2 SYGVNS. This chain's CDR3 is CASSAPPGQGTSYEQYF. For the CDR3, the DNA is TGTGCCAGCAGTGCGCCCCCGGGACAGGGGACCTCCTACGAGCAGTACTTC.

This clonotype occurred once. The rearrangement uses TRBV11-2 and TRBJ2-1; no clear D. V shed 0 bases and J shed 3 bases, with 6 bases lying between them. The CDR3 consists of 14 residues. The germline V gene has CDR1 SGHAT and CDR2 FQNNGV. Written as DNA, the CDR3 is TGTGCCAGCAGCTTAGAAGAATACTACAATGAGCAGTTCTTC. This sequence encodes CASSLEEYYNEQFF. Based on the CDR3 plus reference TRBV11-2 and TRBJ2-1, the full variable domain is EAGVAQSPRYKIIEKRQSVAFWCNPISGHATLYWYQQILGQGPKLLIQFQNNGVVDDSQLPKDRFSAERLKGVDSTLKIQPAKLEDSAVYLCASSLEEYYNEQFFGPGTRLTVL.

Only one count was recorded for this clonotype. The CDR3 DNA is TGTGCCAGCAGCTTGGAGGACGGGTCCGACACAGATACGCAGTATTTT. Translating gives CASSLEDGSDTDTQYF. The V gene is TRBV5-6, the J gene TRBJ2-3; D is uncertain. The CDR3 is 16 amino acids. The V end lost 0 bases, the J end lost 2 bases, and 13 bases lay between the germline ends. Germline CDR1 and CDR2: SGHDT and YYEEEE.

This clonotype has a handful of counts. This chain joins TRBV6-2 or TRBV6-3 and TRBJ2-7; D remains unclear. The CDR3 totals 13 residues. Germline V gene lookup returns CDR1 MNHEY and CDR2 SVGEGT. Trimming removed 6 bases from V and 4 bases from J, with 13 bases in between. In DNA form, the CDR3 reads TGTGCCAGCAGCCCTCATGTCAGTTACGAGCAGTACTTC. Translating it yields CASSPHVSYEQYF.

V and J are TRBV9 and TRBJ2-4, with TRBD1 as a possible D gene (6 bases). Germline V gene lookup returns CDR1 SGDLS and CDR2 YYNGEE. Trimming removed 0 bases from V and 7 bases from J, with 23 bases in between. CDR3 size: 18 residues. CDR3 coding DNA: TGTGCCAGCAGCGTAGCAATATCGGCTCCGACAGGAGATAACATTCAGTACTTC. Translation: CASSVAISAPTGDNIQYF.

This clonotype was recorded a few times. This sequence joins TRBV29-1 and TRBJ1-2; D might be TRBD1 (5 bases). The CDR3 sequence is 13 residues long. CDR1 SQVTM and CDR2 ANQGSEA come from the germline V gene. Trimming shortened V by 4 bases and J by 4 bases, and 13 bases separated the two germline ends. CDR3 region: CSVAARAGYGYTF. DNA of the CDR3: TGCAGCGTTGCGGCCAGGGCGGGCTATGGCTACACCTTC.

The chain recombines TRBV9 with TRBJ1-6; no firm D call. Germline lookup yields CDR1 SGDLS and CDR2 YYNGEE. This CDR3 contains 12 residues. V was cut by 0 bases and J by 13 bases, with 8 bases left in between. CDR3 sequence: CASSVVGPPLHF. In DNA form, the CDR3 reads TGTGCCAGCAGCGTAGTCGGGCCGCCCCTCCACTTT.

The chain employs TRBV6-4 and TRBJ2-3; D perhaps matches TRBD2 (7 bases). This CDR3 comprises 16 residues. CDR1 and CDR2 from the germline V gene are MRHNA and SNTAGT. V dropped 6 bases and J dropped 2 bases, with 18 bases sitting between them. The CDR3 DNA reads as TGTGCCAGCAGCCCCCCTGCGGCGGGGGCCACAGATACGCAGTATTTT. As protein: CASSPPAAGATDTQYF.

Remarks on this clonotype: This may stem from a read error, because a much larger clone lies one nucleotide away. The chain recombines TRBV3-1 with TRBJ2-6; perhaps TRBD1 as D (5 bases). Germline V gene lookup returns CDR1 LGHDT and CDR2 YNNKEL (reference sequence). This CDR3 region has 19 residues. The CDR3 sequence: CASSQPKIQVFSGANVMTF. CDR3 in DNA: TGTGCCAGCAGCCAGCCAAAAATACAGGTTTTCTCTGGGGCCAACGTCATGACTTTC. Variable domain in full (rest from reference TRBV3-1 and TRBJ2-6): DTAVSQTPKYLVTQMGNDKSIKCEQNLGHDTMYWYKQDSKKFLKIMFSYNNKELIINETVPNRFSPKSPDKAHLNLHINSLELGDSAVYFCASSQPKIQVFSGANVMTFGAGSRLTVL.

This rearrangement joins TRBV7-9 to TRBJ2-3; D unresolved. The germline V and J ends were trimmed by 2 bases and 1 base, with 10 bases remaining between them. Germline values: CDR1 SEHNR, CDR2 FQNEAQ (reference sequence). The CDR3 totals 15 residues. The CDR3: CASSLPRMGTDTQYF. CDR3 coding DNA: TGTGCCAGCAGCTTACCGAGAATGGGCACAGATACGCAGTATTTT.

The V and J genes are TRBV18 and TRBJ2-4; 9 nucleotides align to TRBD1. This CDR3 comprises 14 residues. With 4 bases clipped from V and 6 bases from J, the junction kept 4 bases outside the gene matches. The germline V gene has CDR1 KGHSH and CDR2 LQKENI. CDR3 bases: TGTGCCAGCTCACTACCGGGACAGGGAAACATTCAGTACTTC. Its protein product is CASSLPGQGNIQYF. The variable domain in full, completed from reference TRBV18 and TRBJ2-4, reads NAGVMQNPRHLVRRRGQEARLRCSPMKGHSHVYWYRQLPEEGLKFMVYLQKENIIDESGMPKERFSAEFPKEGPSILRIQQVVRGDSAAYFCASSLPGQGNIQYFGAGTRLSVL.

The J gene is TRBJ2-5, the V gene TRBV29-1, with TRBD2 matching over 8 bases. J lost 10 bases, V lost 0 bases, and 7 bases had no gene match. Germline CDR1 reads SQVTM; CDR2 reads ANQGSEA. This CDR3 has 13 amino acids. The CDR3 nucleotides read TGCAGCGTTGAAGATGGGTATAGCGGGGTCCAGTACTTC. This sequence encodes CSVEDGYSGVQYF.

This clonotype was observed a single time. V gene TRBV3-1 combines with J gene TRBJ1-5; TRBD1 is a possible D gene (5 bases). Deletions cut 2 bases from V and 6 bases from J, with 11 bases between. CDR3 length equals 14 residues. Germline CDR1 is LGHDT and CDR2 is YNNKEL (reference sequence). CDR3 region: CASSQQGGSQPQHF. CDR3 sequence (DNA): TGTGCCAGCAGCCAACAGGGTGGGTCTCAGCCCCAGCATTTT. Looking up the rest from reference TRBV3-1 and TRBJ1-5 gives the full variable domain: DTAVSQTPKYLVTQMGNDKSIKCEQNLGHDTMYWYKQDSKKFLKIMFSYNNKELIINETVPNRFSPKSPDKAHLNLHINSLELGDSAVYFCASSQQGGSQPQHFGDGTRLSIL.

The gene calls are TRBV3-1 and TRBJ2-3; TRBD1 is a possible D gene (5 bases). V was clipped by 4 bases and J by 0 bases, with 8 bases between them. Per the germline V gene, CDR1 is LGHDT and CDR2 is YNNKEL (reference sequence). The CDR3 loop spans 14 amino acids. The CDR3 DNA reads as TGTGCCAGCAGCCCGACAGCAAGCACAGATACGCAGTATTTT. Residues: CASSPTASTDTQYF.

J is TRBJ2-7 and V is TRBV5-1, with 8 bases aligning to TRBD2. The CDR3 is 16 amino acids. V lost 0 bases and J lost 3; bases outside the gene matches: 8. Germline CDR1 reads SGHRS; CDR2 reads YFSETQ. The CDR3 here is CASSLAAAGGGYEQYF. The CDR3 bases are TGCGCCAGCAGCTTGGCCGCGGCGGGGGGAGGCTACGAGCAGTACTTC. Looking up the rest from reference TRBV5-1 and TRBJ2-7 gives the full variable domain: KAGVTQTPRYLIKTRGQQVTLSCSPISGHRSVSWYQQTPGQGLQFLFEYFSETQRNKGNFPGRFSGRQFSNSRSEMNVSTLELGDSALYLCASSLAAAGGGYEQYFGPGTRLTVT.

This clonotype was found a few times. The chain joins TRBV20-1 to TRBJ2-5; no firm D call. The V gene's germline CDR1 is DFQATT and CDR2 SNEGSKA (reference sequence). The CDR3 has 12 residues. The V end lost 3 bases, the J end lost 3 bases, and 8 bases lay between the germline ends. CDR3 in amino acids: CSASSPEETQYF. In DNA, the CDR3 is TGCAGTGCTAGTTCGCCTGAAGAGACCCAGTACTTC.

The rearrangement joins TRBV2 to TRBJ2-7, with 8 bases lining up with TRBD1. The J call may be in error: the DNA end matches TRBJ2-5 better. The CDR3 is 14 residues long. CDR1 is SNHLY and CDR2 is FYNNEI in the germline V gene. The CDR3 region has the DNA TGTGCCAGCAGCAAATCGACAGGGGAAGAGACCCAGTACTTC. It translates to CASSKSTGEETQYF.

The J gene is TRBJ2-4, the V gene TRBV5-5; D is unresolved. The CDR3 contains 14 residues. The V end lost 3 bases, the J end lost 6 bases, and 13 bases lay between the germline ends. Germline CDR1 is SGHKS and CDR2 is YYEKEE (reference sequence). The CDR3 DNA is TGTGCCAGCAGCTCCAACCTTGGGGTAAACATTCAGTACTTC. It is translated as CASSSNLGVNIQYF.

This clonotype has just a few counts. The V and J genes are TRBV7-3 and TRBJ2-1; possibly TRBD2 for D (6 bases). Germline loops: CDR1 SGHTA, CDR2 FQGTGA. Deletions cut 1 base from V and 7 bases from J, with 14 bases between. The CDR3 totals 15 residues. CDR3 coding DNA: TGTGCCAGCAGCTTAAAAAGCGGGTCCGGGAATGAGCAGTTCTTC. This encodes CASSLKSGSGNEQFF.

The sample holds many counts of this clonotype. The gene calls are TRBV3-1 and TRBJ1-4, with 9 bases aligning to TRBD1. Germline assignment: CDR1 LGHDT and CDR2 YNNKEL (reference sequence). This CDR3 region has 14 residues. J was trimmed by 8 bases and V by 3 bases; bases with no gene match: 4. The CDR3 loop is CASSQAGQGEKLFF. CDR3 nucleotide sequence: TGTGCCAGCAGCCAGGCGGGACAGGGAGAAAAACTGTTTTTT.

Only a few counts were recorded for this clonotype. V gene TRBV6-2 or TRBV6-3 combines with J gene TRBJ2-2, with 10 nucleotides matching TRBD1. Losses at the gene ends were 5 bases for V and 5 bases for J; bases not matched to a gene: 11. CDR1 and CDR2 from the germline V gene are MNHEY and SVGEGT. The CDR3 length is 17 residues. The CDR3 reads CASSTPTGGEMTGELFF. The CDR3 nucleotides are TGTGCCAGCAGTACACCGACAGGGGGCGAGATGACCGGGGAGCTGTTTTTT.

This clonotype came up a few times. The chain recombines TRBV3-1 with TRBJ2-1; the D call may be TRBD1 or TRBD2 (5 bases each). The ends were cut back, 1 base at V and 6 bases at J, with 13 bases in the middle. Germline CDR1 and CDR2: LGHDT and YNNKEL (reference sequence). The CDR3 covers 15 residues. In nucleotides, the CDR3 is TGTGCCAGCAGCCAAGCTGCGGGTAGGGGCAATGAGCAGTTCTTC. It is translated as CASSQAAGRGNEQFF.

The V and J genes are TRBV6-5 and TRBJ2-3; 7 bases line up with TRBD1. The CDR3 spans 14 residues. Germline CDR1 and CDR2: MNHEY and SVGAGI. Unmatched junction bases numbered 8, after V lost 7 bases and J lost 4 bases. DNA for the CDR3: TGTGCCAGCATCCCAACAGGGGAAGCAGATACGCAGTATTTT. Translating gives CASIPTGEADTQYF.

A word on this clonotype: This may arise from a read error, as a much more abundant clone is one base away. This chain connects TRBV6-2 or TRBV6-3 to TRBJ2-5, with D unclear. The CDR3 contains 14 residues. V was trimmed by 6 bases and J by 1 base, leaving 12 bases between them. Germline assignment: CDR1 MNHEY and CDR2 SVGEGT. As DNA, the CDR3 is TGTGCCAGCAGGGAAAGCGTGGGCCAAGAGACCCAGTACTTC. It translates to CASRESVGQETQYF.

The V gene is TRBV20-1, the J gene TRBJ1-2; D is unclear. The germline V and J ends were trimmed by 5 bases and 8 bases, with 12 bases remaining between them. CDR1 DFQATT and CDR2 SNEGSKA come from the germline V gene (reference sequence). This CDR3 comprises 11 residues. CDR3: CSARTKWGYTF. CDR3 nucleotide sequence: TGCAGTGCTCGGACCAAATGGGGCTACACCTTC.

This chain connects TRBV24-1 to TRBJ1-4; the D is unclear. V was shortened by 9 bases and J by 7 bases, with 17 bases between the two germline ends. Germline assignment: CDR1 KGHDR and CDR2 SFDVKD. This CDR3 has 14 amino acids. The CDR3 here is CATGSTGGGEKLFF. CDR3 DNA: TGTGCCACCGGGAGCACCGGTGGAGGTGAAAAACTGTTTTTT.